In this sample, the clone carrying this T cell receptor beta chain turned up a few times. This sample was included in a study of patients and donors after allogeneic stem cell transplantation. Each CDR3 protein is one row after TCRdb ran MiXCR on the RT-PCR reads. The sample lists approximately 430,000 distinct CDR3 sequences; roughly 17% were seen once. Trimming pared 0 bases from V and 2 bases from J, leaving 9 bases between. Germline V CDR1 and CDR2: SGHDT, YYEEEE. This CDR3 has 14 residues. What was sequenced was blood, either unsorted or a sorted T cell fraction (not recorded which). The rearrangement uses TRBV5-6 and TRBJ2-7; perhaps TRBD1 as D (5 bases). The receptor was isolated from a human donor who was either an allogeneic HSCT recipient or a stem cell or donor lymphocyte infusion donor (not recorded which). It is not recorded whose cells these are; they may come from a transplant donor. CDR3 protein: CASSLVGRAYEQYF. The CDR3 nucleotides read TGTGCCAGCAGCTTGGTTGGCAGGGCCTACGAGCAGTACTTC.